This T cell receptor (beta chain) stems from a study of monozygotic twins with cystic fibrosis (dated by TCRdb to the early 2020s). Concerning the study at large: Barcoded libraries were prepared from about 3 micrograms of fragmented DNA with roughly 16 PCR cycles. The study compared TCR beta repertoires within and between 16 monozygotic twin pairs with cystic fibrosis to assess genetic influence on V and J gene usage. Ten female and six male twin pairs, aged about 2.0 to 40 years (median roughly 10 years) and mostly children and adolescents, were included in the cohort. On the day of blood sampling, twins were ranked among 1,100 or so cohort participants for weight-for-height and for FEVPerc (FEV1 disease centile). Data for three of the twin pairs had already been reported earlier in a different context. Overall study results and their limits: The greatest similarity to the co-twin was observed for V gene usage in 13 of 16 pairs and for J usage in 8 of 16 pairs, which suggested genetic constraints. Simpson clonality tended to be low (median approximately 0.01), which suggests a naive-dominated repertoire, although clonality was higher in the most severely affected patients. Sharing of nucleotide-identical clonotypes was significantly greater within monozygotic CF twin pairs than between unrelated CF individuals (P = 0.000026, Mann-Whitney). No association turned up between shared CDR3 numbers and age, concordance or disease severity, and the cohort was small.

Based on the germline V gene (reference sequence), the CDR1 and CDR2 sequences are MNHNY and SVGAGI. Deletion took 3 bases off V and 10 bases off J, with a span of 7 bases between the germline ends. The CDR3 numbers 12 residues from cysteine through phenylalanine. Just CDR3 DNA is preserved here, 36 bases in frame from base 1. Following the manufacturer's instructions, TCR beta CDR3 regions were amplified by multiplex PCR with the immunoSEQ immune profiling system. An Illumina NextSeq system was used for sequencing. In the source study's methods: Sequence data were processed on the immunoSEQ Analyzer platform, and clonality was computed as the square root of Simpson's index of productive rearrangements. Similarity in V and J usage was quantified by Jensen-Shannon distance, and CDR3 generation probabilities were calculated with OLGA. Shared CDR3 sequences were searched in the immuneACCESS database (August 2020) and in VDJdb (December 2020). In TCRdb, the immuneACCESS table is reduced to in-frame sequences with V and J assigned. These tables do not hold every clone; where another copy was compared, an unresolved V gene accounts for under half, and the others remain unexplained. Clone size and V and J calls were adopted from that table, with D and trimming inferred from the DNA. Here the sample has about 20,000 clones; about 96% occur a single time. Of the sample, approximately 0.62% is held by the ten largest clones.

The twin pairs came from the European Cystic Fibrosis Twin and Sibling Study Cohort, a cohort that recruited patients from over a hundred CF clinics across 14 European countries. Zygosity and CFTR genotype were verified in-house, and zygosity was tested by multiplex PCR of nine short tandem repeat loci. Peripheral blood was sampled from each twin, with clinical parameters recorded on the day of blood sampling. Phenol/chloroform extraction was used to isolate genomic DNA from peripheral blood cells, and the DNA was then kept in TE buffer at 4 degrees C. About this clone: What antigen it recognizes has not been identified. No base qualities exist here, and no much larger clone lies one base off it.

The sequence was obtained from a girl aged 2 to 10 with cystic fibrosis. Sequences were obtained from blood. The chain is assembled from TRBV6-6 and TRBJ1-6; the D gene lacks a confident call. The nucleotide sequence reads TGTGCCAGCAGTTATGCAGTGTCACCCCTCCACTTT. It is translated as CASSYAVSPLHF.